Here is one TCR beta chain with its context. What it binds is not known. CDR1 and CDR2 from the germline V gene are KGHSH and LQKENI. The CDR3 contains 17 residues. The V gene end was trimmed by 0 bases and the J gene end by 7 bases; junction bases not matched to a gene: 9. This sample stems from a study of response to subunit inactivated influenza vaccine. Study-wide points: Authors suggested each seasonal flu vaccination may recruit only limited numbers of new T cells.

TCRdb called the RT-PCR reads again in MiXCR, with one record for every CDR3 protein. The sample records 650,000 to 800,000 distinct CDR3 sequences, roughly 13% being singletons. This material consisted of PBMCs from blood, taken less than 15 days before vaccination. This TCR was recovered from a man aged 45-65 years who received an inactivated influenza vaccine. This sequence joins TRBV18 and TRBJ2-7; 13 nucleotides agree with TRBD2. The CDR3 DNA reads TGTGCCAGCTCACCACCGAACGGACTAGCGGGAGTTAATGAGCAGTACTTC. Amino acids: CASSPPNGLAGVNEQYF. Supplemented by reference TRBV18 and TRBJ2-7, the full variable domain reads NAGVMQNPRHLVRRRGQEARLRCSPMKGHSHVYWYRQLPEEGLKFMVYLQKENIIDESGMPKERFSAEFPKEGPSILRIQQVVRGDSAAYFCASSPPNGLAGVNEQYFGPGTRLTVT.